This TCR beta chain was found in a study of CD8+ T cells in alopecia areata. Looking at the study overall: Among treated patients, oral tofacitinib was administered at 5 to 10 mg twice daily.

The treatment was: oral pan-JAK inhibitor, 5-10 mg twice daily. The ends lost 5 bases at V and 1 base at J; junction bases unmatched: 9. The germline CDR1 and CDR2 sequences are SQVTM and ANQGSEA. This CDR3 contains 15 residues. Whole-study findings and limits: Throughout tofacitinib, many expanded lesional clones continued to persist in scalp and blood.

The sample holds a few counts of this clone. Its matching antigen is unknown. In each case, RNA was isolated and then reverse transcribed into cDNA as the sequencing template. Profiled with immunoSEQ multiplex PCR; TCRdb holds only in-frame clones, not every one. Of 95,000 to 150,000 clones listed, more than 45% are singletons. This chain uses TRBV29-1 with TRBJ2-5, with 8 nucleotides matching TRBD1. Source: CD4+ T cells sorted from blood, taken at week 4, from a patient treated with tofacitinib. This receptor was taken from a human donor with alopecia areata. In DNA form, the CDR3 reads TGCAGCGTTACACTGCGACAGGGGCCCCAAGAGACCCAGTACTTC. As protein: CSVTLRQGPQETQYF.